This T cell receptor beta chain was obtained from a study of T cells in Graves' hyperthyroidism and ophthalmopathy. V gave up 2 bases and J gave up 5 bases, with 12 bases separating them. The CDR3 contains 14 residues. From germline, CDR1 is LNHDA and CDR2 SQIVND (reference sequence). TCR beta CDR3 sequences were amplified from RNA transcripts. A first-round RT-PCR of the TCR CDR3 used the HTBI primer set. Each CDR3 protein gets one entry after TCRdb re-called the multiplex PCR reads with MiXCR. The data contain hundreds of thousands of distinct CDR3 sequences, 20% to 25% of them singletons. This sequence was found in a man aged 25-40 years with Graves' ophthalmopathy. The specimen was blood. The rearrangement uses TRBV19 and TRBJ1-1, with D perhaps matching TRBD1 (5 bases). The chain's CDR3 is CASSISGGGTEAFF. DNA for the CDR3: TGTGCCAGTAGTATATCGGGCGGGGGTACTGAAGCTTTCTTT. Full variable domain (remainder filled in from reference TRBV19 and TRBJ1-1): DGGITQSPKYLFRKEGQNVTLSCEQNLNHDAMYWYRQDPGQGLRLIYYSQIVNDFQKGDIAEGYSVSREKKESFPLTVTSAQKNPTAFYLCASSISGGGTEAFFGQGTRLTVV.